The 24 T cell receptor beta chains below all came from one sample that was sequenced in a study of blood T cell repertoires in COVID-19. Some clones are missing from TCRdb's copy, which holds only in-frame ones; the method was immunoSEQ multiplex PCR. The table lists around 130,000 clones, under 85% of them singletons, with 9.7% in the top ten. The sample consisted of peripheral blood. These receptors all come from a man between 35 and 55 years old with active or convalescent COVID-19.

The CDR3 sequence is CASSSGLAGTGELFF. The DNA for the CDR3 is TGTGCCAGCAGCTCGGGACTAGCGGGGACCGGGGAGCTGTTTTTT. J is TRBJ2-2 and V is TRBV7-9, with TRBD2 identical over 13 bases. The junction had 1 base not matched to a gene; V was cut back by 4 bases and J by 5 bases. The germline gives CDR1 SEHNR, CDR2 FQNEAQ (reference sequence). The CDR3 length is 15 residues.

The chain couples TRBV2 to TRBJ2-7; weak D call: TRBD1 (6 bases). The CDR3 is 11 amino acids. Germline loops: CDR1 SNHLY, CDR2 FYNNEI. With 8 bases removed from V and 7 bases from J, the gap between germline ends came to 12 bases. In DNA form, the CDR3 reads TGTGCCAGCGTGACAGGTGGTGAGCAGTACTTC. This sequence encodes CASVTGGEQYF.

The V and J genes are TRBV6-4 and TRBJ1-6; 7 bases agree with TRBD1. The CDR3 contains 13 residues. V shed 3 bases, J shed 11 bases, and the junction held 4 bases outside the gene matches. Per the germline V gene, CDR1 is MRHNA and CDR2 is SNTAGT. The CDR3: CASSETGETPLHF. CDR3 DNA sequence: TGTGCCAGCAGTGAAACAGGGGAGACACCCCTCCACTTT.

The rearrangement joins TRBV7-6 to TRBJ2-3, with 9 bases aligning to TRBD2. V was clipped by 5 bases and J by 0 bases; unmatched bases: 6. CDR1 and CDR2 from the germline V gene are SGHVS and FNYEAQ. There are 16 residues in the CDR3. CDR3 region: CASSPKTSGSTDTQYF. CDR3 coding DNA: TGTGCCAGCAGCCCGAAGACTAGCGGTAGCACAGATACGCAGTATTTT.

DNA of the CDR3: TGTGCCAGCTCATCAGGACAGGGTGTACTCTATGGCTACACCTTC. Its protein product is CASSSGQGVLYGYTF. This chain uses TRBV18 with TRBJ1-2; 8 bases match TRBD1. Trimming cost V 5 bases and J 4 bases; bases outside gene matches: 9. Germline V gives CDR1 KGHSH, CDR2 LQKENI. The CDR3 spans 15 residues.

This chain joins TRBV3-1 (or the pseudogene TRBV3-2) and TRBJ1-5; D gene ambiguous. Between the trimmed V and J ends, which lost 1 base and 2 bases, there was a span of 12 bases. This CDR3 spans 16 amino acids. Germline V gives CDR1 LGHDT, CDR2 YNNKEL (reference sequence). In DNA, the CDR3 is TGTGCCAGCAGCCAAGGATCGAGCTTGGGCAATCAGCCCCAGCATTTT. Amino acid sequence: CASSQGSSLGNQPQHF.

For the CDR3, the DNA is TGTGCCAGCAGCTTATCGCGGGGATGGGTGGATACGCAGTATTTT. It specifies CASSLSRGWVDTQYF. The J gene is TRBJ2-3, the V gene TRBV7-3; D is possibly TRBD2 (6 bases). V lost 2 bases to trimming and J lost 6 bases, with 15 bases between them. Germline loops: CDR1 SGHTA, CDR2 FQGTGA. The CDR3 is 15 residues long.

Of note for this clone: Other nucleotide sequences in the sample specify the same CDR3. This CDR3 reads CASSGGSGQGAGGYTF. The DNA of the CDR3 is TGTGCCAGCAGCGGAGGATCGGGACAGGGGGCGGGTGGCTACACCTTC. The rearrangement links TRBV9 to TRBJ1-2, with 12 bases matching TRBD1. Trimming took 3 bases from V and 7 from J; bases not matched to a gene: 10. Germline CDR1 SGDLS, CDR2 YYNGEE. The CDR3 has 16 amino acids.

This chain links TRBV24-1 with TRBJ2-2; TRBD1 matches 10 bases. Per germline, CDR1 KGHDR and CDR2 SFDVKD. The V segment lost 4 bases and the J segment 5 bases; nucleotides outside the gene matches: 9. The CDR3 sequence is 17 residues long. CDR3 residues: CATSDTSGTGETGELFF. The CDR3 region has the DNA TGTGCCACCAGTGACACTTCCGGGACAGGGGAAACCGGGGAGCTGTTTTTT.

CDR3 protein: CASSLSGYGYTF. In DNA form, the CDR3 reads TGTGCCAGCAGTTTAAGCGGTTATGGCTACACCTTC. V and J are TRBV27 and TRBJ1-2; D remains unclear. The CDR3 totals 12 residues. V lost 2 bases, J lost 5 bases, and 6 bases lay in between. Germline CDR1 and CDR2: MNHEY and SMNVEV (reference sequence).

The chain couples TRBV27 to TRBJ2-3; D may be TRBD1 (6 bases). The CDR3 spans 14 residues. Germline V CDR1 and CDR2: MNHEY, SMNVEV (reference sequence). Trimming left V 6 bases short and J 3 bases short, with 13 bases between. CDR3 in amino acids: CASRPGQITDTQYF. CDR3 DNA sequence: TGTGCCAGCAGGCCCGGACAGATAACAGATACGCAGTATTTT.

The rearrangement links TRBV18 to TRBJ1-3; 9 bases agree with TRBD1. The V gene end was trimmed by 2 bases and the J gene end by 3 bases; junction bases not matched to a gene: 11. Germline lookup yields CDR1 KGHSH and CDR2 LQKENI. The CDR3 has 18 residues. The CDR3 nucleotides are TGTGCCAGCTCACCATTTACAAGACCGGGACAGGGTGGAAACACCATATATTTT. Translation: CASSPFTRPGQGGNTIYF.

In DNA form, the CDR3 reads TGTGCCAGTACCTCCCAAGGGGGGGTCACCGCCTACGAGCAGTACTTC. Its translation is CASTSQGGVTAYEQYF. The rearrangement uses TRBV19 and TRBJ2-7, with a tentative D call TRBD2 (7 bases). The CDR3 contains 16 residues. The germline CDR1 and CDR2 sequences are LNHDA and SQIVND (reference sequence). V lost 7 bases and J 2 bases, leaving 21 bases between the germline ends.

This sequence joins TRBV29-1 and TRBJ2-1; TRBD1 aligns across 11 bases. J was trimmed by 7 bases and V by 1 base; bases with no gene match: 12. The CDR3 is 17 residues long. Germline V gene data show CDR1 as SQVTM and CDR2 as ANQGSEA. CDR3 protein: CSVEGARTGGLDNEQFF. The CDR3 nucleotides read TGCAGCGTTGAAGGGGCTAGGACAGGGGGCTTAGATAATGAGCAGTTCTTC.

The chain is built from TRBV5-1 and TRBJ1-3; TRBD1 matches at 8 bases. Trimming cost V 4 bases and J 6 bases; bases outside gene matches: 3. Germline lookup yields CDR1 SGHRS and CDR2 YFSETQ. The CDR3 contains 13 residues. The CDR3 spells CASSLQGVNTIYF. The CDR3 DNA is TGCGCCAGCAGCCTACAGGGGGTAAACACCATATATTTT.

The CDR3 DNA reads TGTGCCAGCAGCAGGGTCACGGTCGGCACTGAAGCTTTCTTT. Translated, it gives CASSRVTVGTEAFF. The chain combines TRBV7-9 with TRBJ1-1; D remains ambiguous. This CDR3 has 14 amino acids. V lost 5 bases to trimming and J lost 4 bases, with 14 bases between them. The germline gives CDR1 SEHNR, CDR2 FQNEAQ (reference sequence).

V and J are TRBV6-4 and TRBJ1-2; D is uncertain. V dropped 2 bases and J dropped 8 bases, with 15 bases sitting between them. Germline assignment: CDR1 MRHNA and CDR2 SNTAGT. CDR3 length: 14 residues. The CDR3, as DNA: TGTGCCAGCAGTGACGCGCCGGGAATAGGGGGCTACACCTTC. Its translation is CASSDAPGIGGYTF.

The chain couples TRBV14 to TRBJ2-7; possibly TRBD1 for D (5 bases). V gave up 4 bases and J gave up 2 bases, with 9 bases separating them. CDR3 length: 13 amino acids. The germline gives CDR1 SGHDN, CDR2 FVKESK. For the CDR3, the DNA is TGTGCCAGCAGCCTTGGCAGGGCCTACGAGCAGTACTTC. It yields the protein CASSLGRAYEQYF.

The chain uses TRBV9 and TRBJ2-3; D unresolved. V was trimmed by 4 bases and J by 2 bases, leaving 14 bases between them. The germline gives CDR1 SGDLS, CDR2 YYNGEE. The CDR3 runs to 15 residues. The CDR3: CASSPRLSLTDTQYF. The CDR3 DNA reads as TGTGCCAGCAGCCCCAGACTCTCCCTCACAGATACGCAGTATTTT.

The chain employs TRBV3-1 (or the pseudogene TRBV3-2) and TRBJ1-5, with D unclear. This CDR3 has 13 amino acids. The germline gives CDR1 LGHDT, CDR2 YNNKEL (reference sequence). Trimming removed 11 bases at V and 0 bases at J, with 11 bases between. In nucleotides, the CDR3 is TGTGCCGTCGGCACGGGTAGCAATCAGCCCCAGCATTTT. Protein product: CAVGTGSNQPQHF.

Worth noting for this clone: Other DNA sequences of this sample code for an identical CDR3. The rearrangement links TRBV12-3 or TRBV12-4 to TRBJ1-2, with 8 bases matching TRBD1. CDR3 length: 13 residues. Trimming removed 1 base from V and 5 bases from J; junction bases left unmatched: 0. The CDR3 DNA is TGTGCCAGCAGTTTAGGGACAGGGTATGGCTACACCTTC. It specifies CASSLGTGYGYTF.

This clone was recorded only once. Written as DNA, the CDR3 is TGTGCCAGCAGTCTAATGAACACTGAAGCTTTCTTT. Amino acid sequence: CASSLMNTEAFF. This chain uses TRBV28 with TRBJ1-1; D is uncertain. V lost 5 bases, J lost 0 bases, and 4 bases lay in between. CDR1 and CDR2 (germline): MDHEN, SYDVKM. The CDR3 extends over 12 amino acids.

J is TRBJ1-2 and V is TRBV6-1; TRBD1 aligns across 7 bases. The J segment lost 6 bases and the V segment lost 0 bases, leaving 7 bases of the junction unmatched. This CDR3 has 15 amino acids. Germline CDR1 MNHNS, CDR2 SASEGT. As DNA, the CDR3 is TGTGCCAGCAGTGAAGCGACAGGGCTGGGAGATGGCTACACCTTC. Amino acids: CASSEATGLGDGYTF.

The chain carries TRBV6-2 or TRBV6-3 and TRBJ2-2; 9 bases agree with TRBD2. The CDR3 totals 14 residues. Germline CDR1 MNHEY, CDR2 SVGEGT. V was clipped by 5 bases and J by 3 bases; unmatched bases: 1. For the CDR3, the DNA is TGTGCCAGCAGTAGCGGGGGGTACACCGGGGAGCTGTTTTTT. This gives the protein CASSSGGYTGELFF.